The 14 T cell receptor beta chains below all came from one sample that was sequenced in a study of Ad26.COV2.S vaccination and SARS-CoV-2 variants. This table comes from immunoSEQ multiplex PCR, and its TCRdb copy is limited to in-frame clones, with some not included. In the table there are 360,000 or so clones, roughly 84% of which are singletons. Treatment here: 15 to 20 received Ad26.COV2.S at low or high dose, single or two shots; roughly five received placebo; per-sample allocation not given. On day 63 after the first injection, vaccine and placebo recipients gave samples. The specimen comprised peripheral blood, sampled in a trial of Ad26.COV2.S vaccine versus placebo. All receptors come from a person aged 18-65 years who received the Ad26.COV2.S COVID-19 vaccine or a placebo.

This chain uses TRBV7-2 with TRBJ2-1, with 11 bases matching TRBD2. V shed 3 bases and J 0 bases; nucleotides not matched to a gene: 4. The CDR3 has 17 amino acids. The germline V gene has CDR1 SGHTA and CDR2 FQGNSA. CDR3 DNA sequence: TGTGCCAGCAGCTTTTCTAGCGGGGGGCCCTCCTACAATGAGCAGTTCTTC. Translation gives CASSFSSGGPSYNEQFF.

The CDR3 coding sequence is TGTGCCAGCAGCTTGGTTAGGACCACCGGGGAGCTGTTTTTT. Its protein is CASSLVRTTGELFF. V and J are TRBV5-8 and TRBJ2-2; D call uncertain. The CDR3 is 14 residues long. The germline CDR1 and CDR2 sequences are SGHTS and YDEGEE. The ends were cut back, 0 bases at V and 4 bases at J, with 7 bases in the middle.

The V and J genes are TRBV10-3 and TRBJ2-1; tentative D call: TRBD1 (6 bases). Germline V gene sequence: CDR1 ENHRY, CDR2 SYGVKD. The CDR3 is 11 residues long. Trimming took off 10 bases at V and 5 bases at J, with 9 bases between the two ends. CDR3 in amino acids: CATRTDNEQFF. CDR3 nucleotides: TGTGCCACGCGGACAGACAATGAGCAGTTCTTC.

CDR3 region: CASSDLTSGGTDTQYF. The CDR3 DNA is TGTGCCAGCAGTGACTTGACTAGCGGGGGCACAGATACGCAGTATTTT. This rearrangement joins TRBV6-4 to TRBJ2-3; 11 nucleotides match TRBD2. The ends lost 1 base at V and 1 base at J; junction bases unmatched: 1. Looked up from germline, CDR1 is MRHNA and CDR2 is SNTAGT. This CDR3 comprises 16 residues.

The chain is built from TRBV5-4 and TRBJ2-2; 8 bases are a match to TRBD2. This CDR3 spans 17 amino acids. V trimming: 4 bases; J trimming: 4 bases; junction bases outside the gene matches: 12. From germline, CDR1 is SGHNT and CDR2 YYREEE (reference sequence). The CDR3 region is CASSPPASGLRTGELFF. In DNA form, the CDR3 reads TGTGCCAGCAGCCCCCCGGCTAGCGGGCTGCGCACCGGGGAGCTGTTTTTT.

This rearrangement joins TRBV9 to TRBJ1-3; D uncertain. V was trimmed by 0 bases and J by 0 bases, leaving 13 bases between them. Germline V lookup: CDR1 SGDLS, CDR2 YYNGEE. CDR3 length: 17 residues. The CDR3 region is CASSVATGDYSGNTIYF. DNA of the CDR3: TGTGCCAGCAGCGTAGCGACGGGAGATTACTCTGGAAACACCATATATTTT.

This clone was seen just once. The chain has TRBV7-9 and TRBJ1-1; possible D gene TRBD1, 5 bases. Germline V gene sequence: CDR1 SEHNR, CDR2 FQNEAQ (reference sequence). The V end lost 6 bases, the J end lost 5 bases, and 19 bases lay between the germline ends. This CDR3 region has 15 residues. The CDR3 region is CASRPGQGSLTEAFF. CDR3 DNA sequence: TGTGCCAGCAGACCAGGCCAGGGTAGTTTGACTGAAGCTTTCTTT.

V is TRBV6-5 and J is TRBJ1-2; 9 bases agree with TRBD1. The germline CDR1 and CDR2 sequences are MNHEY and SVGAGI. The CDR3 extends over 14 amino acids. J lost 4 bases, V lost 6 bases, and 6 bases had no gene match. CDR3 region: CASSPGQGRYGYTF. The CDR3 DNA is TGTGCCAGCAGCCCGGGACAGGGACGCTATGGCTACACCTTC.

This chain uses TRBV7-9 with TRBJ2-7; no clear D gene. CDR1 is SEHNR and CDR2 is FQNEAQ in the germline V gene (reference sequence). This CDR3 spans 11 amino acids. Between the trimmed V and J ends, which lost 8 bases and 3 bases, there was a span of 8 bases. The CDR3 region has the DNA TGTGCCAGCGGGGTTAACTACGAGCAGTACTTC. Translating it yields CASGVNYEQYF.

The CDR3: CASSSAGPNEQFF. CDR3 coding DNA: TGTGCCAGCAGCTCAGCGGGTCCCAATGAGCAGTTCTTC. The chain couples TRBV7-3 to TRBJ2-1, with D perhaps matching TRBD2 (6 bases). The CDR3 has 13 amino acids. Germline lookup yields CDR1 SGHTA and CDR2 FQGTGA. Trimming pared 4 bases from V and 6 bases from J, leaving 10 bases between.

This clone was seen just once. The chain has TRBV25-1 and TRBJ2-5, with D unclear. The CDR3 spans 12 residues. Per germline, CDR1 MGHDK and CDR2 SYGVNS. The V end lost 6 bases, the J end lost 5 bases, and 10 bases lay between the germline ends. This CDR3 is CASRGNIETQYF. The CDR3 bases are TGTGCCAGCAGGGGAAATATTGAGACCCAGTACTTC.

V usage is TRBV11-2 and J usage is TRBJ1-1; D gene uncertain. V lost 0 bases and J 0 bases, leaving 8 bases between the germline ends. CDR1 is SGHAT and CDR2 is FQNNGV in the germline V gene. The CDR3 length is 15 residues. The CDR3 reads CASSLDPSMNTEAFF. The CDR3 DNA follows: TGTGCCAGCAGCTTAGACCCATCCATGAACACTGAAGCTTTCTTT. The full variable domain, in which reference TRBV11-2 and TRBJ1-1 provide the parts outside the CDR3, is EAGVAQSPRYKIIEKRQSVAFWCNPISGHATLYWYQQILGQGPKLLIQFQNNGVVDDSQLPKDRFSAERLKGVDSTLKIQPAKLEDSAVYLCASSLDPSMNTEAFFGQGTRLTVV.

This chain links TRBV12-2 with TRBJ1-1; TRBD1 is the table's D call, not checked against the DNA. TRBV12-2 is noted as a pseudogene. The CDR3 totals 19 residues. CDR3 sequence: CASRFRGTAIPIMNTEAFF. The CDR3 nucleotides are TGTGCAAGTCGCTTCCGGGGGACAGCGATCCCGATCATGAACACTGAAGCTTTCTTT.

As DNA, the CDR3 is TGTGCCAGCAGTGAAATCGGAGGGTTGGGTCAGCCCCAGCATTTT. Protein: CASSEIGGLGQPQHF. V gene TRBV25-1 combines with J gene TRBJ1-5; D is unresolved. From germline, CDR1 is MGHDK and CDR2 SYGVNS. V gave up 2 bases and J gave up 6 bases, with 14 bases separating them. The CDR3 runs 15 residues.